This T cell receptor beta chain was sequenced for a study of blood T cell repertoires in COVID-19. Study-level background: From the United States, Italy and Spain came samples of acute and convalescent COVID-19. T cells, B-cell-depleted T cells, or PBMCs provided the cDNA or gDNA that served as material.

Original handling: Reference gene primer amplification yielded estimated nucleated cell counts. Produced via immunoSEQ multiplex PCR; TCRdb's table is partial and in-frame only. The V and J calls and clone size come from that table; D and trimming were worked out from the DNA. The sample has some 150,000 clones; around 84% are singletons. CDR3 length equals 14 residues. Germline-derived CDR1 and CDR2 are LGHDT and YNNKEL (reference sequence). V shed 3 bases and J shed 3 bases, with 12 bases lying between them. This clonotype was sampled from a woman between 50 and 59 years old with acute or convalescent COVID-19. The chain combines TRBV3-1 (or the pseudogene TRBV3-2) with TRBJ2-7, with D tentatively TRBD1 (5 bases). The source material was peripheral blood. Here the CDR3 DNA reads TGTGCCAGCAGCCAGCAGGGTAGGGTCTACGAGCAGTACTTC. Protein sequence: CASSQQGRVYEQYF.